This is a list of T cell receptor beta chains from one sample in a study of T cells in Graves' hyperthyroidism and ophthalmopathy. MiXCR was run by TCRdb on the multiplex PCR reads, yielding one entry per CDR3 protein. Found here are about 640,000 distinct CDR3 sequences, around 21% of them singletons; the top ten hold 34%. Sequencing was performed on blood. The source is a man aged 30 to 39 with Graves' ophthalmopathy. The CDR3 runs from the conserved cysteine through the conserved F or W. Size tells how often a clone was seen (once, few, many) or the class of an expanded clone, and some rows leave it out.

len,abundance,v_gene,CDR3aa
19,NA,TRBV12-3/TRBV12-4,CASSLELLLAGGFYNEQFF
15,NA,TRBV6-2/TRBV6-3,CASSYRSSGSNEQYF
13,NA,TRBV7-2,CASSRAGDSTQYF
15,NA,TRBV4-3,CASSQEGHATTEAFF
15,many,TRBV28,CASSLKGGAGYGYTF
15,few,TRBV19,CASSPREGRADTQYF
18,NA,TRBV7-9,CASSLAATGRMPNEKLFF
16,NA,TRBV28,CASSSGTSEAYNEQFF
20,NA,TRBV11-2,CASSLRNSDRLSGGTYEQYF
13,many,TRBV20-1,CSARRGLQETQYF
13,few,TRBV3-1,CASSQFLSGSRFF
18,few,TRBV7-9,CASSLVAVLRVYTGELFF
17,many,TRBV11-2,CASSAIGGTGGLETQYF
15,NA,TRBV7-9,CASLRLAENTGELFF
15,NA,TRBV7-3,CASSLRLGDSDTQYF
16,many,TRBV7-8,CASSPGVAAFSYEQYF
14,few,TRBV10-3,CAISARGQEYGYTF
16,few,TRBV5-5,CASSPPGLAGVWELFF
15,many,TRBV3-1,CASSQGTRGRYEQYF
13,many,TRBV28,CASAVLPTGEQFF
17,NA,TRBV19,CASSIGGLAANTGELFF
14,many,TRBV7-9,CASSPPSASTEAFF
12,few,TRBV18,CASSRGASEQYF
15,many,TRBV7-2,CASSLSGATYNEQFF
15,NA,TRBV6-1,CASSPSGTSSYKQYF
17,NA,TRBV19,CASSMLYPAVEDQPQHF
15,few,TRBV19,CASSASGTGFRSQYF
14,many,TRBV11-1,CASSPRVEVNEQFF
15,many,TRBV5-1,CASSLGTGISYEQYF
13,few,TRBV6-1,CASTGQGETEAFF
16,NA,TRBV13,CASSLGVSGRWDEQFF
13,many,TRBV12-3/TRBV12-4,CASSLGHNTEAFF
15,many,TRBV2,CASSEIGQGRDTQYF
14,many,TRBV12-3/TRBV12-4,CASIDRASTDTQYF
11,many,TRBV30,CAYNQGAEQYF
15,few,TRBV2,CASSEGSVSSYEQYF
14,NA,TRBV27,CASSLLAPTNEQFF
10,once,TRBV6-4,CASPRNIQYF
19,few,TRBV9,CASSVSGRAKGSGANVLTF
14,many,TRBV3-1,CASSQDTGTGELFF
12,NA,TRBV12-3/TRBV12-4,CASRRGNSPLHF
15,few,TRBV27,CASSTIRDSTDTQYF
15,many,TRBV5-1,CASSLGAEAKNIQYF
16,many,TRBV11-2,CASSSIGDAAYTEAFF
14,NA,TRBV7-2,CASSQLGAKDTQYF